The subject of this entry is one TCR beta chain. The antigen is undetermined. These data originate in a study of Graves' ophthalmopathy and Graves' hyperthyroidism. As for the study in general: Peripheral blood was obtained at first diagnosis, ahead of any treatment.

Serum thyroxine and TRAb, along with clinical symptoms, thyroid ultrasound and orbital computed tomography, were what diagnosis relied on. PBMCs stemmed from under 11 ml of fresh peripheral blood. Findings and limits, study-wide: The model achieved over 60% sensitivity and less than 85% specificity for ophthalmopathy progression.

Amplification of TCR beta CDR3 regions used RNA transcripts. RT-PCR with HTBI primers came first, then second-round multiplex PCR. MiXCR was run by TCRdb on the multiplex PCR reads, yielding one entry per CDR3 protein. The sample includes 450,000 or so distinct CDR3 sequences, 13% to 15% of them seen just once. This CDR3 is 14 amino acids long. Germline V gene lookup returns CDR1 GTSNPN and CDR2 SVGIG (reference sequence). The J segment lost 2 bases and the V segment lost 0 bases, leaving 1 base of the junction unmatched. The J gene is TRBJ2-7, the V gene TRBV30; 10 bases agree with TRBD2. Input material: blood. This TCR derives from a woman in her thirties with Graves' ophthalmopathy. The CDR3 sequence is CAWSVGLAAYEQYF. In nucleotides, the CDR3 is TGTGCCTGGAGTGTAGGACTAGCGGCCTACGAGCAGTACTTC.